A single sample gave rise to the 25 T cell receptor beta chains below, sequenced in a study of OX40 agonist ivuxolimab in advanced cancers. Only in-frame clones appear in the TCRdb table, and some are missing; sequencing was by immunoSEQ multiplex PCR. The sample includes about 93,000 clones, roughly 92% of them seen just once. The sequences come from CD4+ or CD8+ T cells sorted from blood, collected in a trial of the OX40 agonist ivuxolimab. The source is an adult with an advanced solid tumor such as melanoma, head and neck, liver or kidney cancer.

The genes are TRBV9 and TRBJ1-5; 10 bases align to TRBD1. The ends lost 0 bases at V and 3 bases at J; junction bases unmatched: 3. CDR3 length: 16 amino acids. Germline CDR1 reads SGDLS; CDR2 reads YYNGEE. CDR3 loop: CASSVGTGGNNQPQHF. CDR3 in DNA: TGTGCCAGCAGCGTAGGGACAGGGGGTAACAATCAGCCCCAGCATTTT.

This chain joins TRBV4-3 and TRBJ1-5, with 7 nucleotides matching TRBD1. Trimming took 4 bases from V and 5 from J; bases not matched to a gene: 14. Germline V gene sequence: CDR1 LGHNA, CDR2 YSLEER. The CDR3 spans 17 residues. CDR3 sequence: CASSPTLGTGEYQPQHF. The CDR3 nucleotides are TGCGCCAGCAGCCCGACTCTAGGCACAGGGGAGTATCAGCCCCAGCATTTT.

This rearrangement joins TRBV4-3 to TRBJ1-6; TRBD1 matches 8 bases. The CDR3 is 16 amino acids. CDR1 and CDR2 (germline): LGHNA, YSLEER. The trim removed 0 bases at V and 6 bases at J, leaving 4 bases unmatched. This CDR3 is CASSQEGTGINSPLHF. CDR3 coding DNA: TGCGCCAGCAGCCAAGAGGGGACAGGAATTAATTCACCCCTCCACTTT.

The chain links TRBV29-1 to TRBJ2-1; TRBD2 is a possible D gene (6 bases). The length of the CDR3 is 13 residues. Trimming removed 3 bases at V and 4 bases at J, with 10 bases between. The germline V gene has CDR1 SQVTM and CDR2 ANQGSEA. The CDR3 protein is CSVEAGLYNEQFF. DNA for the CDR3: TGCAGCGTTGAGGCGGGGCTGTACAATGAGCAGTTCTTC.

The chain joins TRBV29-1 to TRBJ1-1; 9 nucleotides agree with TRBD1. The CDR3 totals 14 residues. Trimming took 5 bases from V and 8 from J; bases not matched to a gene: 12. The V gene's germline CDR1 is SQVTM and CDR2 ANQGSEA. The chain's CDR3 is CSVFLGQGLPEAFF. CDR3 nucleotides: TGCAGCGTTTTCTTGGGACAGGGTCTACCCGAAGCTTTCTTT.

This clone showed up just a few times. This CDR3 is also generated by other DNA sequences in the sample. The rearrangement links TRBV6-5 to TRBJ1-4; the D gene is possibly TRBD1 (5 bases). The V gene's germline CDR1 is MNHEY and CDR2 SVGAGI. The CDR3 sequence is 13 residues long. V was clipped by 0 bases and J by 10 bases, with 9 bases between them. CDR3 residues: CASSYSSGGKLFF. CDR3 in DNA: TGTGCCAGCAGTTACTCGAGTGGGGGAAAACTGTTTTTT.

V gene TRBV5-4 combines with J gene TRBJ2-6, with D perhaps TRBD1 or TRBD2 (5 bases each). The germline gives CDR1 SGHNT, CDR2 YYREEE (reference sequence). The V and J ends lost 0 bases and 0 bases respectively, with 7 bases between them. The CDR3 totals 16 residues. The CDR3 loop is CASSLDGASGANVLTF. CDR3 in DNA: TGTGCCAGCAGCTTGGACGGGGCCTCTGGGGCCAACGTCCTGACTTTC.

The chain recombines TRBV10-3 with TRBJ2-1; a weak D match, TRBD2 (6 bases). The CDR3 contains 15 residues. CDR1 is ENHRY, CDR2 SYGVKD, per germline. Trimming stripped 6 bases from V and 6 bases from J, with 18 bases between. In DNA form, the CDR3 reads TGTGCCATCAGCCTTAGCGGCGATCAGGGCAATGAGCAGTTCTTC. Protein product: CAISLSGDQGNEQFF.

V is TRBV4-1 and J is TRBJ1-5; weak D call: TRBD1 (5 bases). Germline lookup yields CDR1 MGHRA and CDR2 YSYEKL. Deletions cut 0 bases from V and 7 bases from J, with 10 bases between. The CDR3 runs 14 residues. The CDR3 region has the DNA TGCGCCAGCAGCCAAGAGGGGGGGGGACAGCCCCAGCATTTT. This encodes CASSQEGGGQPQHF.

V usage is TRBV7-8 and J usage is TRBJ1-4; D is perhaps TRBD1 (5 bases). V lost 3 bases and J 3 bases, leaving 11 bases between the germline ends. Germline V lookup: CDR1 SGHVS, CDR2 FQNEAQ. The CDR3 runs 15 residues. The CDR3 DNA follows: TGTGCCAGCAGCTTTGAGGGGCGGCCTAATGAAAAACTGTTTTTT. It yields the protein CASSFEGRPNEKLFF.

The rearrangement links TRBV7-8 to TRBJ1-5, with D unresolved. V was clipped by 1 base and J by 2 bases, with 12 bases between them. Germline V lookup: CDR1 SGHVS, CDR2 FQNEAQ. This CDR3 comprises 16 residues. CDR3: CASSLGWGSGNQPQHF. The CDR3 DNA is TGTGCCAGCAGCTTAGGATGGGGAAGTGGCAATCAGCCCCAGCATTTT. Supplemented by reference TRBV7-8 and TRBJ1-5, the full variable domain reads GAGVSQSPRYKVAKRGQDVALRCDPISGHVSLFWYQQALGQGPEFLTYFQNEAQLDKSGLPSDRFFAERPEGSVSTLKIQRTQQEDSAVYLCASSLGWGSGNQPQHFGDGTRLSIL.

V and J are TRBV7-6 and TRBJ2-7; possible D gene TRBD1, 6 bases. V dropped 1 base and J dropped 0 bases, with 10 bases sitting between them. Germline CDR1 SGHVS, CDR2 FNYEAQ. The length of the CDR3 is 15 residues. The CDR3 nucleotides are TGTGCCAGCAGCTTAGAGGGGGTCCCCTCCTACGAGCAGTACTTC. Its protein is CASSLEGVPSYEQYF.

V usage is TRBV7-3 and J usage is TRBJ2-3; D not certain. This CDR3 spans 15 amino acids. Germline V lookup: CDR1 SGHTA, CDR2 FQGTGA. V shed 3 bases and J shed 1 base, with 11 bases lying between them. CDR3 nucleotides: TGTGCCAGCAGCTTCGGAACCGTCGGCACAGATACGCAGTATTTT. Residues: CASSFGTVGTDTQYF.

The V call is TRBV6-5, the J call TRBJ1-5; 7 bases fit TRBD1. The CDR3 is 14 amino acids. V was clipped by 6 bases and J by 0 bases; unmatched bases: 2. From germline, CDR1 is MNHEY and CDR2 SVGAGI. CDR3 DNA: TGTGCCAGCAGCAACAGGGGTAGCAATCAGCCCCAGCATTTT. Amino acid sequence: CASSNRGSNQPQHF.

The rearrangement links TRBV19 to TRBJ2-7; D is uncertain. V dropped 0 bases and J dropped 2 bases, with 8 bases sitting between them. The CDR3 consists of 14 residues. Germline CDR1 is LNHDA and CDR2 is SQIVND (reference sequence). CDR3 nucleotides: TGTGCCAGTAGTATAGATGTGGAGACCTACGAGCAGTACTTC. Protein: CASSIDVETYEQYF. The whole variable domain, filled in from reference TRBV19 and TRBJ2-7, reads DGGITQSPKYLFRKEGQNVTLSCEQNLNHDAMYWYRQDPGQGLRLIYYSQIVNDFQKGDIAEGYSVSREKKESFPLTVTSAQKNPTAFYLCASSIDVETYEQYFGPGTRLTVT.

The rearrangement uses TRBV29-1 and TRBJ2-5; possibly TRBD1 or TRBD2 for D (5 bases each). The CDR3 contains 16 residues. Trimming removed 1 base at V and 4 bases at J, with 19 bases between. CDR1 is SQVTM and CDR2 is ANQGSEA in the germline V gene. CDR3 amino acids: CSVEGTIRDRSETQYF. DNA of the CDR3: TGCAGCGTTGAAGGGACCATCCGGGACCGCTCAGAGACCCAGTACTTC.

This sequence joins TRBV28 and TRBJ2-7; TRBD1 aligns across 8 bases. Trimming cost V 3 bases and J 5 bases; bases outside gene matches: 6. The germline V gene has CDR1 MDHEN and CDR2 SYDVKM. This CDR3 is built from 14 residues. The CDR3, as DNA: TGTGCCAGCAGTTTCGACAGGGGCTTAAACGAGCAGTACTTC. The encoded protein is CASSFDRGLNEQYF. The full variable domain, with the rest looked up from reference TRBV28 and TRBJ2-7, is DVKVTQSSRYLVKRTGEKVFLECVQDMDHENMFWYRQDPGLGLRLIYFSYDVKMKEKGDIPEGYSVSREKKERFSLILESASTNQTSMYLCASSFDRGLNEQYFGPGTRLTVT.

The chain links TRBV27 to TRBJ1-5; D uncertain. Germline V CDR1 and CDR2: MNHEY, SMNVEV (reference sequence). The CDR3 is 12 amino acids. The ends were cut back, 8 bases at V and 2 bases at J, with 7 bases in the middle. CDR3 sequence (DNA): TGTGCCAGCGGACGCCGCAATCAGCCCCAGCATTTT. Its protein product is CASGRRNQPQHF.

V is TRBV7-3 and J is TRBJ2-3, with 16 bases that match TRBD2. The CDR3 has 16 amino acids. The germline gives CDR1 SGHTA, CDR2 FQGTGA. V was pared by 5 bases and J by 7 bases, with 6 bases of the junction left unmatched. CDR3 region: CASSPGLAGGGNTQYF. The CDR3 nucleotides are TGTGCCAGCAGCCCGGGACTAGCGGGAGGGGGAAATACGCAGTATTTT. Full variable domain (outside the CDR3, taken from reference TRBV7-3 and TRBJ2-3): GAGVSQTPSNKVTEKGKYVELRCDPISGHTALYWYRQSLGQGPEFLIYFQGTGAADDSGLPNDRFFAVRPEGSVSTLKIQRTERGDSAVYLCASSPGLAGGGNTQYFGPGTRLTVL.

This chain joins TRBV6-5 and TRBJ1-1, with TRBD1 identical over 7 bases. The CDR3 has 12 amino acids. Trimming cost V 2 bases and J 6 bases; bases outside gene matches: 0. CDR1 and CDR2 (germline): MNHEY, SVGAGI. The CDR3 region is CASSYTGAEAFF. The CDR3 DNA is TGTGCCAGCAGTTACACAGGGGCTGAAGCTTTCTTT.

The chain carries TRBV14 and TRBJ2-1; D may correspond to TRBD1 or TRBD2 (5 bases each). Germline values: CDR1 SGHDN, CDR2 FVKESK. V gave up 5 bases and J gave up 4 bases, with 9 bases separating them. This CDR3 has 13 amino acids. The CDR3 DNA sequence: TGTGCCAGCAGCGGGGACGCATACAATGAGCAGTTCTTC. This gives the protein CASSGDAYNEQFF.

This sequence joins TRBV21-1 and TRBJ2-3. TRBV21-1 is classified as a pseudogene. The CDR3 length is 14 residues. CDR3 protein: CASSKKLGTDTQYF. As DNA, the CDR3 is TGTGCCAGCAGCAAAAAGTTAGGGACGGATACGCAGTATTTT.

This chain joins TRBV7-9 and TRBJ1-1; maybe TRBD1 (5 bases). The CDR3 length is 12 residues. CDR1 and CDR2 (germline): SEHNR, FQNEAQ (reference sequence). The V and J ends lost 5 bases and 11 bases respectively, with 15 bases between them. The CDR3 DNA follows: TGTGCCAGCAGCCCGGGGTCGGGACGGGCTTTCTTT. As protein: CASSPGSGRAFF.

J is TRBJ2-1 and V is TRBV11-2; D is ambiguous. Germline V gene data show CDR1 as SGHAT and CDR2 as FQNNGV. The ends were cut back, 3 bases at V and 5 bases at J, with 11 bases in the middle. The CDR3 spans 14 residues. DNA of the CDR3: TGTGCCAGCAGCTTCTTCACTGGAGACAATGAGCAGTTCTTC. Protein sequence: CASSFFTGDNEQFF.

The chain joins TRBV19 to TRBJ1-5, with TRBD1 as a possible D gene (6 bases). This CDR3 comprises 15 residues. V was clipped by 1 base and J by 3 bases, with 10 bases between them. Germline lookup yields CDR1 LNHDA and CDR2 SQIVND (reference sequence). The CDR3 protein is CASSIGQANNQPQHF. In DNA, the CDR3 is TGTGCCAGTAGTATAGGACAGGCGAACAATCAGCCCCAGCATTTT. Variable domain in full (rest from reference TRBV19 and TRBJ1-5): DGGITQSPKYLFRKEGQNVTLSCEQNLNHDAMYWYRQDPGQGLRLIYYSQIVNDFQKGDIAEGYSVSREKKESFPLTVTSAQKNPTAFYLCASSIGQANNQPQHFGDGTRLSIL.